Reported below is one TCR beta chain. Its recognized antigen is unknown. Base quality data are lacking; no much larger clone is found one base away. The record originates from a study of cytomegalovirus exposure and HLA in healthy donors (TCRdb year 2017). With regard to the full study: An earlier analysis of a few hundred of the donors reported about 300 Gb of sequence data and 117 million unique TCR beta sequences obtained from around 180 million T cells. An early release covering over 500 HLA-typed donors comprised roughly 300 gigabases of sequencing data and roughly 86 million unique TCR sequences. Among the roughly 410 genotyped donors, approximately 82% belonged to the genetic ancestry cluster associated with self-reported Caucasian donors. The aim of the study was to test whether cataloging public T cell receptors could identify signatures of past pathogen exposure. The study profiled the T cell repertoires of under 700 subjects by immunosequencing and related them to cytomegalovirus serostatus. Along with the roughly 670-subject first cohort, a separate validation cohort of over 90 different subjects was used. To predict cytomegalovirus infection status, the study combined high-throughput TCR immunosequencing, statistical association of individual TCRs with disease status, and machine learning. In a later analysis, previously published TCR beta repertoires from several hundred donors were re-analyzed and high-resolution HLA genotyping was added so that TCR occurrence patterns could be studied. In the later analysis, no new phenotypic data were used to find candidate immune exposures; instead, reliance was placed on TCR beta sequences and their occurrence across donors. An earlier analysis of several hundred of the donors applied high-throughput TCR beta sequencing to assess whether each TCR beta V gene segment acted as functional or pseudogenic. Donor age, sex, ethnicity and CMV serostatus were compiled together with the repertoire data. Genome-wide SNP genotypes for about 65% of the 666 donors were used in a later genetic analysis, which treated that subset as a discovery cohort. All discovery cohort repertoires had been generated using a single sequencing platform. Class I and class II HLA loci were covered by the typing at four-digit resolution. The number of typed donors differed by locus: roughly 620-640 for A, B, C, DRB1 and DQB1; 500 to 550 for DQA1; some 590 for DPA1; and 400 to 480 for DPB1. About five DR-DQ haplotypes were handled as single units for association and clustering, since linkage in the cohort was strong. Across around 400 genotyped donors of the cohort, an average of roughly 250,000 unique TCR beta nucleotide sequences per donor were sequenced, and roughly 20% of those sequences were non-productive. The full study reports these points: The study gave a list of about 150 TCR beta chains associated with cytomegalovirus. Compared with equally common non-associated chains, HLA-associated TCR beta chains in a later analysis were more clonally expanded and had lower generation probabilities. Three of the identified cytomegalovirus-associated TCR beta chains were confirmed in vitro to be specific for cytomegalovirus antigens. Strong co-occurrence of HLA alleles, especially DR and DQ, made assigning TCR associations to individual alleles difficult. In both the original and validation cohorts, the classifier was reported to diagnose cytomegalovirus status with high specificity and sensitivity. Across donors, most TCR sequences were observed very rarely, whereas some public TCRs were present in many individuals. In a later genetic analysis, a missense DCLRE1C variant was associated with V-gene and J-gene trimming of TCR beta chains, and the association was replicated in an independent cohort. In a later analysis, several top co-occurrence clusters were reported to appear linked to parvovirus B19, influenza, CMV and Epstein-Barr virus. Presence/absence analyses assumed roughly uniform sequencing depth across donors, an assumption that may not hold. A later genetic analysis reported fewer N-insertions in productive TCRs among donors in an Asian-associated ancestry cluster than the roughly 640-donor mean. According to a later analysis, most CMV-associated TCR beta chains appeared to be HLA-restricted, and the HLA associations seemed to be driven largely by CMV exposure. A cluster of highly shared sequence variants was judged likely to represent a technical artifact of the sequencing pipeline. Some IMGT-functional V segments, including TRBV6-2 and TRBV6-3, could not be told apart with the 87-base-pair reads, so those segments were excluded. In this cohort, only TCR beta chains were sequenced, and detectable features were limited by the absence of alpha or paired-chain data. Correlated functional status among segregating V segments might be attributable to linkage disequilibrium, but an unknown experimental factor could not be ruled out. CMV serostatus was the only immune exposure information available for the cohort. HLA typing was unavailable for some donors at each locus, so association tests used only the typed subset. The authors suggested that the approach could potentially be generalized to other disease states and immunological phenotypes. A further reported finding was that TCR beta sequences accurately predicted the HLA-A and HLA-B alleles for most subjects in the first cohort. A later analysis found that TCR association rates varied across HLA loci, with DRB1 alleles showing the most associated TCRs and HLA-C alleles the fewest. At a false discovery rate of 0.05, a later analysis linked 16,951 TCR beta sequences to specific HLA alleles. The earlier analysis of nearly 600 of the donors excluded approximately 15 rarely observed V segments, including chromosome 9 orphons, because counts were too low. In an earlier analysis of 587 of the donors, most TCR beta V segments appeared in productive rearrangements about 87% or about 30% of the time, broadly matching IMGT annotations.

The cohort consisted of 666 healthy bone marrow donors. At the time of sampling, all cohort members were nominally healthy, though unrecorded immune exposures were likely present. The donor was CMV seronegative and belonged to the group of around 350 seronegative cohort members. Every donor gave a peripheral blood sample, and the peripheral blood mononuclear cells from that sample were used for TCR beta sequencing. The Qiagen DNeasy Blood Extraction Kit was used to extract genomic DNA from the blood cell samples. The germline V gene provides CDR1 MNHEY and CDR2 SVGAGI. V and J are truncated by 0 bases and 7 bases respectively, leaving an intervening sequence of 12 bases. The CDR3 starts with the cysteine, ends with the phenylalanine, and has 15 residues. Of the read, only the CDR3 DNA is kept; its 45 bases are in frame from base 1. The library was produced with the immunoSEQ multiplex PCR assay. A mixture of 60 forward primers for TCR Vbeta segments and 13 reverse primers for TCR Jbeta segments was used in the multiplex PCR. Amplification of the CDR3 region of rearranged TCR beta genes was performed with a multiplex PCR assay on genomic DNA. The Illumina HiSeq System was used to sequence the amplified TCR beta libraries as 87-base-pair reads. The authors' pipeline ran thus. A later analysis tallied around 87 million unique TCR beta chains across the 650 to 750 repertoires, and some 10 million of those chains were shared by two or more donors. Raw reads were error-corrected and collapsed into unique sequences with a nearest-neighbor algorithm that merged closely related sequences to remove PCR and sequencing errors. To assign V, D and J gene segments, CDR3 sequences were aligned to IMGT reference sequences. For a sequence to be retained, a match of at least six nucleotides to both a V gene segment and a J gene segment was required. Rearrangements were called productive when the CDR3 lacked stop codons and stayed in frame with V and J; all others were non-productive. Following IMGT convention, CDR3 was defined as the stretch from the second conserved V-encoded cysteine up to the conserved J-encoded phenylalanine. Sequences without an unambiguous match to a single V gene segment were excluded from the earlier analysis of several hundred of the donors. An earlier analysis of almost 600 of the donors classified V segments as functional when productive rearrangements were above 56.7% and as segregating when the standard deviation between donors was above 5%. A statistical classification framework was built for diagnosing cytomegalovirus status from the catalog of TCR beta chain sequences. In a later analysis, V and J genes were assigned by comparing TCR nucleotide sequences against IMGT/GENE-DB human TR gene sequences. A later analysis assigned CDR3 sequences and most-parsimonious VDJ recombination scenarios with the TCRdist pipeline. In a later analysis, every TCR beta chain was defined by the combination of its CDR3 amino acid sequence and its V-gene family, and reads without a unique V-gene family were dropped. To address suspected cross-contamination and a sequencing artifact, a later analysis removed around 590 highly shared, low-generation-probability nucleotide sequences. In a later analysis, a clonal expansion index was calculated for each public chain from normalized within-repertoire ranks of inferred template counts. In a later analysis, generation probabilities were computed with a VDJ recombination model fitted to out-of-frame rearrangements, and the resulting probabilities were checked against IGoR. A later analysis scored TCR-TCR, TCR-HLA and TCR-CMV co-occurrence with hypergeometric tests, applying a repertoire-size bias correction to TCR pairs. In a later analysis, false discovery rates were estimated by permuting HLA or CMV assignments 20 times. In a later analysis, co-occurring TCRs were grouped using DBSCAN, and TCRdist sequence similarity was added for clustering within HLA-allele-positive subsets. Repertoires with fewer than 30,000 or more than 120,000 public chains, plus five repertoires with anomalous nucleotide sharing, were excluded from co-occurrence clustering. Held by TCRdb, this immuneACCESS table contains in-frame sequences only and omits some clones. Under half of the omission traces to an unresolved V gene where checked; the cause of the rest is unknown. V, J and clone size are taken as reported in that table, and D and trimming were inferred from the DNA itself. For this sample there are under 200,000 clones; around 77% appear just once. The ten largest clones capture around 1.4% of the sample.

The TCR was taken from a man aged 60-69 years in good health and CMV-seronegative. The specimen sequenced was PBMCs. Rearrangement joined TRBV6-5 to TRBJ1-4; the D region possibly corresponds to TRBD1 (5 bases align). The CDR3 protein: CASSYSVTGIEKLFF. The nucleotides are TGTGCCAGCAGTTACTCAGTAACAGGAATTGAAAAACTGTTTTTT.